This T cell receptor (beta chain) derives from a study of CD8 T cells in ankylosing spondylitis. General observations from the study: Significant enrichment of disease-linked clones was reportedly seen in matched ankylosing spondylitis synovial fluid. Disease-linked clones proved CD8+ and comparatively uncommon in peripheral blood. A TCR beta motif of roughly eight highly homologous variants seemed to mark ankylosing spondylitis blood.

This clonotype appeared a few times. Its antigen is not known. Researchers built TCR beta libraries using quantitative 5'-RACE with molecular barcodes. Using its own MiXCR run on the 5' RACE reads, TCRdb lists one record per CDR3 protein. Found here are some 290,000 distinct CDR3 sequences, 20% of them singletons; the top ten hold about 8%. The CDR3 is 16 amino acids. The source of this sequence is a male donor with ankylosing spondylitis or in good health (not recorded which). This chain connects TRBV21-1 to TRBJ2-7; the table's D call, TRBD1, has no DNA check behind it. TRBV21-1 is a pseudogene locus. Sequenced: blood, either unsorted or a sorted T cell fraction (not recorded which). CDR3 coding DNA: TGTGCCAGCAGCAAATGTGGCTTTCCCCCCATCTACGAGCAGTACGTC. Protein: CASSKCGFPPIYEQYV.